The subject of this entry is one T cell receptor beta chain. What it binds is unknown. The data were taken from a study of T cells in Graves' hyperthyroidism and ophthalmopathy. Findings and limits, study-wide: Most clonotypes expanded in thyroid above 0.001 were likewise present in blood. Ophthalmopathy and stable hyperthyroidism were separated by a 13 V-J model.

RNA transcripts provided the source from which TCR beta CDR3 regions were amplified. Using the HTBI primer set, a first-round RT-PCR was run on the TCR CDR3. MiXCR was run by TCRdb on the multiplex PCR reads, yielding one entry per CDR3 protein. Of around 600,000 distinct CDR3 sequences listed, about 14% were seen once; the top ten hold 7.1%. This clonotype originated in a woman aged 18-35 years with Graves' ophthalmopathy. Source material: blood.

This CDR3 is CASRGTSGRVTQETQYF. CDR3 coding DNA: TGCGCCAGCAGGGGGACTAGCGGGAGGGTAACCCAAGAGACCCAGTACTTC. The rearrangement uses TRBV10-2 and TRBJ2-5; 16 bases fit TRBD2. This CDR3 spans 17 amino acids. Germline V gene sequence: CDR1 WSHSY, CDR2 SAAADI. J was trimmed by 1 base and V by 6 bases; bases with no gene match: 5.